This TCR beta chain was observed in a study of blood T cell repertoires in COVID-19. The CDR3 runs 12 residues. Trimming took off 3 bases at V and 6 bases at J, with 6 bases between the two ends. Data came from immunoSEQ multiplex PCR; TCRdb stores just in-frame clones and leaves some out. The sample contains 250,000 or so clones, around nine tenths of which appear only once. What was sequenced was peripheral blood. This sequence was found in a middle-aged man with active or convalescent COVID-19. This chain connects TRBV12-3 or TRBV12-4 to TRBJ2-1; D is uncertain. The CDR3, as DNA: TGTGCCAGCAGTTTCCCCGTCAATGAGCAGTTCTTC. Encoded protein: CASSFPVNEQFF.